The T cell receptor (beta chain) under discussion was sequenced for a study of beta chain features in type 1 diabetes. Study summary: Patients and healthy donors were similar in age, gender and cell yields.

The isolated RNA, all of it, was reverse transcribed, so expressed TCRB transcripts were what got sequenced. An average of about 3.5 million reads was obtained for naive, central memory and regulatory T cell samples. Only in-frame clones appear in the TCRdb table, and some are missing; sequencing was by immunoSEQ multiplex PCR. The data hold 300,000 to 400,000 clones, with more than 9.5% observed a single time. Trimming removed 3 bases at V and 11 bases at J, with 16 bases between. Germline V lookup: CDR1 GTSNPN, CDR2 SVGIG (reference sequence). This CDR3 contains 12 residues. Study observations and caveats: There were fewer insertions and more deletions at the VDJ junctions of type 1 diabetes patients. Significant though moderate, a shortening of TCRB CDR3s appeared in all four CD4+ subsets of Type 1 diabetes patients.

This clone has a handful of counts. No antigen is known for it. V and J are TRBV30 and TRBJ2-5, with D possibly TRBD2 on 5 matching bases. This TCR was recovered from a woman in her thirties in good health. Material: naive CD4+ T cells from blood. DNA of the CDR3: TGTGCCTGGAGCGAGACATGGGGAGAGCAGTACTTC. It encodes CAWSETWGEQYF.